This entry features one T cell receptor (beta chain) sequence. Its antigen is not identified. This entry belongs to a study of T cell responses to AZD1222 COVID-19 vaccine. Assay used: immunoSEQ multiplex PCR; TCRdb lists only in-frame clones, some missing. The sample yields about 99,000 clones, approximately 88% seen once. Findings and caveats of the study: All repertoire sampling was performed exclusively after the peak T cell response. Among the donors, most were white British and more were female, and clonal diversity was possibly underestimated. Along spike, vaccine-associated CD4 TCRs were found throughout, with dominance at 160-218 and 743-854.

This clonotype was sampled from an adult in good health. Sample: peripheral blood, taken on day 0 of AZD1222 vaccination.

The CDR3 sequence is CASSQGLAGTDTQYF. The CDR3 nucleotides read TGTGCCAGCAGCCAAGGACTAGCGGGCACAGATACGCAGTATTTT. The rearrangement joins TRBV3-1 (or the pseudogene TRBV3-2) to TRBJ2-3, with 9 positions matching TRBD2. From germline, CDR1 is LGHDT and CDR2 YNNKEL (reference sequence). This CDR3 has 15 amino acids. V lost 1 base and J lost 1; bases outside the gene matches: 0.